These 13 T cell receptor beta chains were all obtained from the same sample, sequenced in a study of monozygotic twins with inflammatory bowel disease. For each CDR3 protein, TCRdb gives one entry from its re-call of the 5' RACE reads, without DNA. Its clone listing holds about 450,000 distinct CDR3 sequences. The sample taken for sequencing was blood. These receptor sequences come from a human donor with ulcerative colitis or Crohn's disease, or a healthy co-twin of an affected twin (not recorded which).

The chain has TRBV7-9 and TRBJ2-6. Germline-derived CDR1 and CDR2 are SEHNR and FQNEAQ (reference sequence). The CDR3 consists of 16 residues. This CDR3 is CASSYTSGTGANVLTF.

The chain combines TRBV28 with TRBJ2-3; TCRdb calls TRBD2, which cannot be checked without DNA. The V gene's germline CDR1 is MDHEN and CDR2 SYDVKM. The CDR3 totals 15 residues. CDR3 loop: CASSPEERVIDTQYF.

The CDR3: CASSRQGQNYEQYF. The rearrangement links TRBV7-9 to TRBJ2-7; TCRdb's D gene call, TRBD1, goes unchecked for lack of DNA. Germline V gene sequence: CDR1 SEHNR, CDR2 FQNEAQ (reference sequence). The CDR3 is 14 amino acids.

The CDR3 region is CASSETQINEKLFF. This chain connects TRBV7-2 to TRBJ1-4. This CDR3 has 14 residues. Germline lookup yields CDR1 SGHTA and CDR2 FQGNSA.

CDR3 residues: CASSPPNSLAGRVEQFF. The rearrangement links TRBV18 to TRBJ2-1; no DNA is available, so the TRBD2 call from TCRdb remains unchecked. Germline V gene data show CDR1 as KGHSH and CDR2 as LQKENI. There are 17 residues in the CDR3.

V is TRBV7-8 and J is TRBJ2-2; the D gene TCRdb calls, TRBD1, cannot be checked with no DNA. The germline V gene has CDR1 SGHVS and CDR2 FQNEAQ. The CDR3 totals 14 residues. The chain's CDR3 is CAGRQDPNTGELFF.

V is TRBV4-3 and J is TRBJ2-5; checking the TCRdb D call of TRBD2 is not possible without DNA. The CDR3 covers 17 residues. CDR1 and CDR2 (germline): LGHNA, YSLEER. The CDR3 spells CASSQDGLAGSQETQYF.

The chain couples TRBV14 to TRBJ1-2; no DNA is available, so the TRBD1 call from TCRdb remains unchecked. Germline assignment: CDR1 SGHDN and CDR2 FVKESK. This CDR3 is built from 14 residues. The CDR3 spells CASSQLTEDYGYTF.

J is TRBJ2-1 and V is TRBV7-2; absent DNA, TCRdb's TRBD2 call cannot be checked. The CDR3 is made up of 17 amino acids. Germline-derived CDR1 and CDR2 are SGHTA and FQGNSA. CDR3 loop: CASSLGGRGLDYNEQFF.

V gene TRBV20-1 combines with J gene TRBJ1-3; TCRdb lists TRBD1, though no DNA is available to test this call. The germline V gene has CDR1 DFQATT and CDR2 SNEGSKA (reference sequence). The CDR3 runs to 16 residues. This CDR3 is CSARDGGDLSGNTIYF.

The V gene is TRBV3-1, the J gene TRBJ2-4; with no DNA, the TCRdb D assignment of TRBD2 cannot be verified. Looked up from germline, CDR1 is LGHDT and CDR2 is YNNKEL (reference sequence). The CDR3 loop spans 16 amino acids. CDR3 amino acids: CASSQGRLGRGNIQYF.

V and J are TRBV11-1 and TRBJ2-1; absent DNA, TCRdb's TRBD2 call cannot be checked. The CDR3 totals 18 residues. Looked up from germline, CDR1 is SGHAT and CDR2 is FQDESV (reference sequence). CDR3 amino acids: CASSLSSGSNRGVSEQFF.

This sequence joins TRBV5-1 and TRBJ2-3; absent DNA, TCRdb's TRBD1 call cannot be checked. This CDR3 has 14 amino acids. The germline CDR1 and CDR2 sequences are SGHRS and YFSETQ. CDR3 loop: CASSPGQGTDTQYF.